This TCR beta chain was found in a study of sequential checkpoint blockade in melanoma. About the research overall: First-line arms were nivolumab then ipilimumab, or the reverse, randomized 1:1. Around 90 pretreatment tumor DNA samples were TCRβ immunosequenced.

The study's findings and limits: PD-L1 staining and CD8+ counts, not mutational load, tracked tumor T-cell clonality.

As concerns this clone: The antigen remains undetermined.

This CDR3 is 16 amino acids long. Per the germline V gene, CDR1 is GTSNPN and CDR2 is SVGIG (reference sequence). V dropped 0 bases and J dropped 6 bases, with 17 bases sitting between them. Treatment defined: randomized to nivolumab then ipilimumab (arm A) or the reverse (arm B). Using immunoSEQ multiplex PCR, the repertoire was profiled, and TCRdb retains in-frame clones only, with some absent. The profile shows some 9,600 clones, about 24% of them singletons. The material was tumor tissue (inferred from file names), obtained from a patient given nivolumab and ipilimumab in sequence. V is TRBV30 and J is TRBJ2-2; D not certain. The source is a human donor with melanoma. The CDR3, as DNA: TGTGCCTGGAGTGTTTGGCTAGAAGAATTGGCCGGGGAGCTGTTTTTT. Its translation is CAWSVWLEELAGELFF.